These 29 T cell receptor beta chains came from one sample sequenced in a study of early T cells in non-severe SARS-CoV-2 infection. Via MiXCR, TCRdb re-called the 5' RACE reads, giving one row per CDR3 protein. Of around 61,000 distinct CDR3 sequences listed, approximately 10% are singletons. The sequenced sample consisted of whole blood. Source of these receptors: an adult who was a healthcare worker with PCR-confirmed SARS-CoV-2 infection or an uninfected control (not recorded which).

This clonotype was recorded many times. The DNA is omitted, as the CDR3 cannot be located on it reliably, and the CDR3 follows TCRdb's listing. The J gene is TRBJ2-3, the V gene TRBV21-1; TRBD2 was called by the table and not checked on the DNA. TRBV21-1 is a pseudogene. The CDR3 sequence runs 16 residues, both termini included. CDR3: CASSKPVAGGTDTQYF.

V usage is TRBV25-1 and J usage is TRBJ2-7; D uncertain. V was cut by 1 base and J by 2 bases, with 9 bases left in between. Germline values: CDR1 MGHDK, CDR2 SYGVNS. The CDR3 is 14 amino acids. The DNA for the CDR3 is TGTGCCAGCAGTGAATGGTTCGACCCCTACGAGCAGTACTTC. Its protein is CASSEWFDPYEQYF.

Here the CDR3 DNA reads TGTGCCAGCAGCCAAGGGGGGACAGGGAGCTCCTACGAGCAGTACTTC. Its protein is CASSQGGTGSSYEQYF. The chain has TRBV4-2 and TRBJ2-7; TRBD1 matches at 9 bases. CDR1 is LGHNA and CDR2 is YNFKEQ in the germline V gene. The V gene end was trimmed by 1 base and the J gene end by 0 bases; junction bases not matched to a gene: 4. The CDR3 spans 16 residues.

This clonotype was counted a few times. The gene calls are TRBV7-2 and TRBJ2-3, with D possibly being TRBD1 or TRBD2 (5 bases each). The CDR3 covers 15 residues. Trimming took 0 bases from V and 2 from J, leaving 9 bases between them. Looked up from germline, CDR1 is SGHTA and CDR2 is FQGNSA. The CDR3 DNA sequence: TGTGCCAGCAGCTTAGCAGGGGAGACCACAGATACGCAGTATTTT. Its translation: CASSLAGETTDTQYF.

This clonotype was recorded many times. This rearrangement joins TRBV6-5 to TRBJ2-5; no firm D call. The CDR3 is made up of 13 amino acids. Per the germline V gene, CDR1 is MNHEY and CDR2 is SVGAGI. Trimming left V 2 bases short and J 0 bases short, with 4 bases between. The CDR3 spells CASSYVHQETQYF. The CDR3 DNA reads TGTGCCAGCAGTTACGTCCACCAAGAGACCCAGTACTTC.

This chain uses TRBV28 with TRBJ1-6, with no clear D. V dropped 2 bases and J dropped 12 bases, with 8 bases sitting between them. Looked up from germline, CDR1 is MDHEN and CDR2 is SYDVKM. CDR3 length: 12 residues. This CDR3 is CASSLIGGPLHF. The CDR3 DNA reads TGTGCCAGCAGTTTAATAGGTGGACCCCTCCACTTT. Full variable domain (missing parts from reference TRBV28 and TRBJ1-6): DVKVTQSSRYLVKRTGEKVFLECVQDMDHENMFWYRQDPGLGLRLIYFSYDVKMKEKGDIPEGYSVSREKKERFSLILESASTNQTSMYLCASSLIGGPLHFGNGTRLTVT.

This clonotype showed up just a few times. The chain has TRBV5-1 and TRBJ1-1; no firm D call. The CDR3 is 14 residues long. Per germline, CDR1 SGHRS and CDR2 YFSETQ. V lost 0 bases and J lost 6, with 12 bases in between. CDR3 in amino acids: CASSLEAGRAEAFF. Here the CDR3 DNA reads TGCGCCAGCAGCTTGGAGGCAGGCCGGGCTGAAGCTTTCTTT.

The chain has TRBV5-1 and TRBJ2-1; D remains ambiguous. V lost 0 bases to trimming and J lost 8 bases, with 12 bases between them. CDR1 and CDR2 (germline): SGHRS, YFSETQ. This CDR3 comprises 14 residues. The CDR3 sequence is CASSLVLALDEQFF. The CDR3 DNA reads as TGCGCCAGCAGCTTGGTCTTAGCACTCGATGAGCAGTTCTTC.

The rearrangement joins TRBV7-9 to TRBJ2-5, with a tentative D call TRBD2 (6 bases). There are 15 residues in the CDR3. Trimming removed 4 bases at V and 5 bases at J, with 17 bases between. Germline CDR1 and CDR2: SEHNR and FQNEAQ (reference sequence). CDR3 DNA sequence: TGTGCCAGCAGCTGGCTAAGCAGACTAGTGGAGACCCAGTACTTC. The encoded protein is CASSWLSRLVETQYF.

The genes are TRBV7-2 and TRBJ2-7; TRBD2 agrees at 8 bases. The junction had 10 bases not matched to a gene; V was cut back by 5 bases and J by 4 bases. The CDR3 consists of 15 residues. Germline lookup yields CDR1 SGHTA and CDR2 FQGNSA. CDR3 region: CASSLRPAGDYEQYF. The CDR3 DNA follows: TGTGCCAGCAGCCTCCGACCAGCGGGAGATTACGAGCAGTACTTC.

This clonotype was recorded many times. The V gene is TRBV10-2, the J gene TRBJ2-7; weak D call: TRBD2 (5 bases). CDR1 is WSHSY and CDR2 is SAAADI in the germline V gene. The CDR3 sequence is 14 residues long. With 8 bases removed from V and 5 bases from J, the gap between germline ends came to 19 bases. The CDR3 here is CASVGGNLPHEQYF. The CDR3 DNA sequence: TGCGCCAGCGTCGGAGGTAATCTTCCCCACGAGCAGTACTTC.

This clonotype showed up just a few times. The V gene is TRBV9, the J gene TRBJ1-6, with D possibly being TRBD1 (6 bases). This CDR3 spans 14 amino acids. V gave up 0 bases and J gave up 8 bases, with 9 bases separating them. Looked up from germline, CDR1 is SGDLS and CDR2 is YYNGEE. CDR3 sequence reads: CASSVGDTHSPLHF. DNA for the CDR3: TGTGCCAGCAGCGTAGGGGACACTCATTCACCCCTCCACTTT.

The V call is TRBV18, the J call TRBJ2-2; 7 bases are a match to TRBD1. The CDR3 is made up of 15 amino acids. Germline V gene sequence: CDR1 KGHSH, CDR2 LQKENI. Unmatched junction bases numbered 5, after V lost 5 bases and J lost 2 bases. Here the CDR3 reads CASSVGQANTGELFF. CDR3 bases: TGTGCCAGCTCAGTCGGACAGGCCAACACCGGGGAGCTGTTTTTT.

This clonotype was detected many times. The chain couples TRBV3-1 to TRBJ2-7; 10 nucleotides agree with TRBD2. The V gene's germline CDR1 is LGHDT and CDR2 YNNKEL (reference sequence). This CDR3 has 16 amino acids. Trimming cost V 4 bases and J 3 bases; bases outside gene matches: 9. CDR3 DNA sequence: TGTGCCAGCAGCCCCCTGCAGCGGGAGGGTAACTACGAGCAGTACTTC. Its protein is CASSPLQREGNYEQYF.

This clonotype was observed at least ten times. This chain joins TRBV27 and TRBJ2-2; 11 bases agree with TRBD2. The germline V gene has CDR1 MNHEY and CDR2 SMNVEV (reference sequence). V dropped 2 bases and J dropped 7; count of bases not matched to a gene: 3. The CDR3 is 15 residues long. In DNA, the CDR3 is TGTGCCAGCAGTTTACTCCTAGCGGGAGGCGGGGAGCTGTTTTTT. Its translation: CASSLLLAGGGELFF.

On this clonotype: This may be a read error: a much more frequent sequence differs by one nucleotide. The V call is TRBV7-2, the J call TRBJ2-2, with a possible D match to TRBD1 (5 bases). Germline V gives CDR1 SGHTA, CDR2 FQGNSA. With 4 bases removed from V and 8 bases from J, the gap between germline ends came to 14 bases. The CDR3 consists of 14 residues. CDR3 sequence: CASSSRTWTGELFF. CDR3 nucleotides: TGTGCCAGCAGCTCCAGGACCTGGACAGGGGAGCTGTTTTTT. Drawing the rest from reference TRBV7-2 and TRBJ2-2, the complete variable domain is GAGVSQSPSNKVTEKGKDVELRCDPISGHTALYWYRQSLGQGLEFLIYFQGNSAPDKSGLPSDRFSAERTGGSVSTLTIQRTQQEDSAVYLCASSSRTWTGELFFGEGSRLTVL.

This clonotype has just a few counts. The rearrangement uses TRBV6-5 and TRBJ2-3; the D is unclear. V was trimmed by 0 bases and J by 1 base, leaving 8 bases between them. The CDR3 sequence is 15 residues long. Germline values: CDR1 MNHEY, CDR2 SVGAGI. The CDR3 here is CASSYSTVGTDTQYF. The CDR3 nucleotides read TGTGCCAGCAGTTACTCGACGGTGGGCACAGATACGCAGTATTTT.

As for this clonotype: One base away lies a much larger clone, so this may be a sequencing read error. V and J are TRBV7-2 and TRBJ2-7; perhaps TRBD2 as D (6 bases). Germline CDR1 and CDR2: SGHTA and FQGNSA. V was trimmed by 1 base and J by 7 bases, leaving 20 bases between them. The CDR3 is 16 amino acids. Here the CDR3 reads CTSSLGVSGNLGEQYF. The DNA for the CDR3 is TGTACCAGCAGCTTAGGCGTTAGCGGCAATCTCGGAGAGCAGTACTTC.

In its sample, this clonotype was seen many times. The V call is TRBV11-2, the J call TRBJ2-5; the match to TRBD1 covers 7 bases. The germline CDR1 and CDR2 sequences are SGHAT and FQNNGV. V trimming: 5 bases; J trimming: 4 bases; junction bases outside the gene matches: 16. The CDR3 covers 17 residues. CDR3 sequence (DNA): TGTGCCAGCAGCCCCTCCTCCTTTAATTCAGGGGGAGAGACCCAGTACTTC. It encodes CASSPSSFNSGGETQYF. Supplemented by reference TRBV11-2 and TRBJ2-5, the full variable domain reads EAGVAQSPRYKIIEKRQSVAFWCNPISGHATLYWYQQILGQGPKLLIQFQNNGVVDDSQLPKDRFSAERLKGVDSTLKIQPAKLEDSAVYLCASSPSSFNSGGETQYFGPGTRLLVL.

Only a few counts were recorded for this clonotype. The CDR3 protein is CATSRVPDSNYGYTF. DNA for the CDR3: TGTGCCACCAGCAGAGTCCCGGACAGTAACTATGGCTACACCTTC. The chain is built from TRBV15 and TRBJ1-2; a possible D gene is TRBD1 (6 bases). This CDR3 is built from 15 residues. V lost 1 base and J 1 base, leaving 10 bases between the germline ends. Germline V gene lookup returns CDR1 LNHNV and CDR2 YYDKDF (reference sequence).

This clonotype was detected many times. The J gene is TRBJ1-6, the V gene TRBV20-1; D gene ambiguous. This CDR3 spans 13 amino acids. Germline V gives CDR1 DFQATT, CDR2 SNEGSKA (reference sequence). V was clipped by 4 bases and J by 9 bases, with 13 bases between them. The CDR3 region is CSAKARIVSPLHF. The DNA of the CDR3 is TGCAGTGCTAAAGCCCGGATTGTTTCACCCCTCCACTTT.

There are many counts of this clonotype. The chain uses TRBV5-8 and TRBJ1-6; 7 positions agree with TRBD1. CDR1 and CDR2 from the germline V gene are SGHTS and YDEGEE. The CDR3 spans 16 residues. V lost 4 bases, J lost 3 bases, and 7 bases stayed unmatched. The CDR3 spells CASSPVRTGYNSPLHF. As DNA, the CDR3 is TGTGCCAGCAGCCCCGTCAGGACAGGCTATAATTCACCCCTCCACTTT.

This clonotype was detected a few times. The chain combines TRBV18 with TRBJ2-5; D ambiguous. This CDR3 comprises 12 residues. Germline lookup yields CDR1 KGHSH and CDR2 LQKENI. The V end was cut by 3 bases, the J end by 7 bases, with 9 bases between. CDR3 DNA: TGTGCCAGCTCACCGGACCCGGGGACCCAGTACTTC. It is translated as CASSPDPGTQYF. The whole variable domain, filled in from reference TRBV18 and TRBJ2-5, reads NAGVMQNPRHLVRRRGQEARLRCSPMKGHSHVYWYRQLPEEGLKFMVYLQKENIIDESGMPKERFSAEFPKEGPSILRIQQVVRGDSAAYFCASSPDPGTQYFGPGTRLLVL.

This clonotype was counted between two and nine times. This chain connects TRBV20-1 to TRBJ2-7; 11 bases map to TRBD2. Germline CDR1 is DFQATT and CDR2 is SNEGSKA (reference sequence). The V gene end was trimmed by 4 bases and the J gene end by 4 bases; junction bases not matched to a gene: 6. The CDR3 contains 14 residues. The chain's CDR3 is CSAISGRATYEQYF. DNA for the CDR3: TGCAGTGCTATTAGCGGGAGGGCCACTTACGAGCAGTACTTC.

This chain joins TRBV12-3 or TRBV12-4 and TRBJ2-3, with 12 bases that match TRBD2. The CDR3 has 16 residues. Trimming took 2 bases from V and 5 from J; bases not matched to a gene: 5. Here the CDR3 DNA reads TGTGCCAGCAGTTTATTGCTGGGACTAGCGGGAGATACGCAGTATTTT. Amino acid sequence: CASSLLLGLAGDTQYF.

This clonotype was seen ten or more times. The chain recombines TRBV10-3 with TRBJ1-4; D may be TRBD1 (6 bases). This CDR3 comprises 12 residues. CDR1 and CDR2 from the germline V gene are ENHRY and SYGVKD. V was trimmed by 7 bases and J by 5 bases, leaving 8 bases between them. As DNA, the CDR3 is TGTGCCATCAAGGGGGACAATGAAAAACTGTTTTTT. Translation gives CAIKGDNEKLFF.

This clonotype showed up just a few times. The chain combines TRBV4-1 with TRBJ2-4; 7 positions match TRBD1. Trimming cost V 0 bases and J 1 base; bases outside gene matches: 6. The V gene's germline CDR1 is MGHRA and CDR2 YSYEKL. The CDR3 length is 17 residues. This CDR3 is CASSQDGTVGAKNIQYF. The CDR3 DNA reads TGCGCCAGCAGCCAAGATGGGACAGTCGGGGCCAAAAACATTCAGTACTTC.

A few counts support this clonotype. The chain employs TRBV10-3 and TRBJ2-1, with 14 bases matching TRBD2. CDR3 length: 14 residues. With V trimmed by 6 bases and J by 8 bases, 3 bases remained unmatched. Per the germline V gene, CDR1 is ENHRY and CDR2 is SYGVKD. This CDR3 is CAIRPGLAGDEQFF. The CDR3 region has the DNA TGTGCCATCAGGCCGGGACTAGCGGGAGATGAGCAGTTCTTC.

A few counts support this clonotype. This chain links TRBV25-1 with TRBJ1-1; D not resolved. The germline CDR1 and CDR2 sequences are MGHDK and SYGVNS. This CDR3 has 16 residues. V was clipped by 1 base and J by 0 bases, with 12 bases between them. CDR3 residues: CASSEFELELNTEAFF. CDR3 nucleotides: TGTGCCAGCAGTGAATTTGAGCTGGAATTGAACACTGAAGCTTTCTTT.